The 15 T cell receptor beta chains below come from one sample, sequenced in a study of T cell changes during pregnancy in multiple sclerosis. Sequenced by immunoSEQ multiplex PCR; TCRdb stores in-frame clones only, minus some. Here the sample spans about 49,000 clones, approximately 92% being singletons. The material was peripheral blood, obtained after pregnancy. The receptors shown here come from a female donor with multiple sclerosis, enrolled in a pregnancy study.

The chain recombines TRBV7-9 with TRBJ2-3, with D hard to call. CDR3 length: 13 residues. V gave up 5 bases and J gave up 3 bases, with 9 bases separating them. The germline gives CDR1 SEHNR, CDR2 FQNEAQ (reference sequence). This CDR3 is CASSPGSTDTQYF. Here the CDR3 DNA reads TGTGCCAGCAGCCCCGGTTCGACAGATACGCAGTATTTT.

This rearrangement joins TRBV6-5 to TRBJ2-5; a weak D match, TRBD1 (5 bases). This CDR3 has 15 residues. CDR1 is MNHEY, CDR2 SVGAGI, per germline. V lost 0 bases to trimming and J lost 0 bases, with 8 bases between them. Here the CDR3 DNA reads TGTGCCAGCAGTTACTCCAGGGCCAACCAAGAGACCCAGTACTTC. It translates to CASSYSRANQETQYF.

This chain links TRBV28 with TRBJ1-1; 10 positions agree with TRBD1. The CDR3 is made up of 17 amino acids. Germline V lookup: CDR1 MDHEN, CDR2 SYDVKM. The V segment lost 4 bases and the J segment 0 bases; nucleotides outside the gene matches: 8. Written as DNA, the CDR3 is TGTGCCAGCAGTTCGGACAGGGGGGACTGGATGAACACTGAAGCTTTCTTT. This codes for CASSSDRGDWMNTEAFF.

This chain joins TRBV6-4 and TRBJ2-3; D possibly corresponds to TRBD1 (5 bases). From germline, CDR1 is MRHNA and CDR2 SNTAGT. V was clipped by 0 bases and J by 2 bases, with 9 bases between them. This CDR3 contains 15 residues. In DNA, the CDR3 is TGTGCCAGCAGTGACTCGCAGGGATCCACAGATACGCAGTATTTT. Translation: CASSDSQGSTDTQYF.

The rearrangement links TRBV11-1 to TRBJ1-6, with D possibly TRBD1 on 5 matching bases. Germline CDR1 and CDR2: SGHAT and FQDESV (reference sequence). The CDR3 covers 15 residues. V gave up 4 bases and J gave up 7 bases, with 14 bases separating them. This chain's CDR3 is CASSSLGPLNSPLHF. DNA of the CDR3: TGTGCCAGCAGCTCCCTGGGGCCACTAAATTCACCCCTCCACTTT.

The chain couples TRBV10-3 to TRBJ1-2; possible D gene TRBD1, 5 bases. Trimming removed 3 bases at V and 3 bases at J, with 11 bases between. The CDR3 is 14 residues long. Germline V gene lookup returns CDR1 ENHRY and CDR2 SYGVKD. CDR3 DNA: TGTGCCATCAGTGAATTAGGGGTCGACTATGGCTACACCTTC. Translated: CAISELGVDYGYTF.

The rearrangement links TRBV6-5 to TRBJ1-6; a possible D gene is TRBD1 (6 bases). The germline gives CDR1 MNHEY, CDR2 SVGAGI. CDR3 length: 13 residues. The V and J ends lost 0 bases and 9 bases respectively, with 6 bases between them. Here the CDR3 reads CASSYSTGSPLHF. CDR3 DNA: TGTGCCAGCAGTTACTCGACAGGTTCACCCCTCCACTTT.

This clone was detected once. This chain connects TRBV27 to TRBJ1-1, with TRBD1 matching 7 bases. After removal of 3 bases from V and 4 bases from J, the junction contained 5 bases not matched to a gene. This CDR3 is built from 14 residues. Per germline, CDR1 MNHEY and CDR2 SMNVEV (reference sequence). CDR3 amino acids: CASSFLQGSTEAFF. In DNA form, the CDR3 reads TGTGCCAGCAGTTTCTTACAGGGGAGCACTGAAGCTTTCTTT.

The gene calls are TRBV29-1 and TRBJ2-5, with 9 bases fitting TRBD1. This CDR3 contains 12 residues. Germline V CDR1 and CDR2: SQVTM, ANQGSEA. V lost 4 bases to trimming and J lost 3 bases; unmatched junction nucleotides: 0. CDR3 region: CSVGTGEETQYF. CDR3 nucleotide sequence: TGCAGCGTTGGGACAGGGGAAGAGACCCAGTACTTC. Combining the CDR3 with reference TRBV29-1 and TRBJ2-5 gives the whole variable domain SAVISQKPSRDICQRGTSLTIQCQVDSQVTMMFWYRQQPGQSLTLIATANQGSEATYESGFVIDKFPISRPNLTFSTLTVSNMSPEDSSIYLCSVGTGEETQYFGPGTRLLVL.

This sequence joins TRBV4-1 and TRBJ1-2; TRBD1 aligns across 7 bases. The CDR3 is 14 amino acids. Germline V gene data show CDR1 as MGHRA and CDR2 as YSYEKL. Trimming removed 1 base from V and 3 bases from J; junction bases left unmatched: 2. Here the CDR3 DNA reads TGCGCCAGCAGCCAAGTCGGGACAGACTATGGCTACACCTTC. Protein product: CASSQVGTDYGYTF.

This rearrangement joins TRBV27 to TRBJ2-7, with unresolved D. This CDR3 contains 16 residues. The V and J ends lost 2 bases and 0 bases respectively, with 14 bases between them. Germline CDR1 is MNHEY and CDR2 is SMNVEV (reference sequence). The chain's CDR3 is CASSLAGARISYEQYF. The CDR3 DNA reads TGTGCCAGCAGTTTAGCAGGTGCCCGGATCTCCTACGAGCAGTACTTC.

The chain recombines TRBV7-2 with TRBJ1-1; 8 bases align to TRBD1. Per the germline V gene, CDR1 is SGHTA and CDR2 is FQGNSA. The CDR3 sequence is 13 residues long. V trimming: 5 bases; J trimming: 5 bases; junction bases outside the gene matches: 4. This chain's CDR3 is CASSPRGPTEAFF. The CDR3 nucleotides read TGTGCCAGCAGCCCCAGGGGGCCTACTGAAGCTTTCTTT.

The rearrangement uses TRBV29-1 and TRBJ2-3; 7 bases line up with TRBD1. The CDR3 covers 12 residues. Germline assignment: CDR1 SQVTM and CDR2 ANQGSEA. With 7 bases clipped from V and 2 bases from J, the junction kept 3 bases outside the gene matches. Written as DNA, the CDR3 is TGCAGCGGGGGGACAGCCACAGATACGCAGTATTTT. This encodes CSGGTATDTQYF.

The genes are TRBV19 and TRBJ1-2, with D uncertain. The CDR3 is 15 residues long. Germline values: CDR1 LNHDA, CDR2 SQIVND (reference sequence). V was shortened by 4 bases and J by 0 bases, with 12 bases between the two germline ends. The CDR3 is CASSTIDSANYGYTF. The DNA for the CDR3 is TGTGCCAGTAGTACAATAGATTCGGCTAACTATGGCTACACCTTC.

V usage is TRBV11-2 and J usage is TRBJ2-7; TRBD2 aligns across 12 bases. CDR3 length: 14 residues. The germline V gene has CDR1 SGHAT and CDR2 FQNNGV. Trimming at V came to 5 bases and at J to 7 bases, leaving 6 bases not matched to a gene. The CDR3 loop reads CASSHGLAGFEQYF. The CDR3 DNA reads TGTGCCAGCAGCCACGGACTAGCGGGGTTTGAGCAGTACTTC.